This T cell receptor beta chain was obtained from a study of beta chain features in type 1 diabetes. What was sequenced were expressed TCRB transcripts, since all of the isolated RNA had been reverse transcribed. Measured with immunoSEQ multiplex PCR; TCRdb has only the in-frame clones, and not every one. The sample contains just over 600,000 clones, 15% to 18% of which appear only once. This clone was counted a few times. Its matching antigen is unknown. Study-wide results and limits: Among type 1 diabetes patients, VDJ junctions had fewer insertions and more deletions. Patients and controls would share equally any PCR tilt toward shorter templates.

CD45RO/CCR7/CD25/CD127/CD95/CD27 sorting isolated CD4+ naive, central memory, regulatory and stem cell-like memory cells. Sorted populations were all over 95% pure. Germline CDR1 SGHTA, CDR2 FQGNSA. CDR3 length equals 14 residues. V was cut by 4 bases and J by 5 bases, with 14 bases left in between. This sequence originates from a man between 18 and 29 years old in good health. The chain has TRBV7-2 and TRBJ1-1; D not certain. Sequenced sample: naive CD4+ T cells from blood. The CDR3 reads CASSSATIRTEAFF. CDR3 DNA sequence: TGTGCCAGCAGCTCGGCCACGATACGTACTGAAGCTTTCTTT.